This T cell receptor (beta chain) emerged from a study of T cells in Graves' hyperthyroidism and ophthalmopathy. Looking at the study overall: Peripheral blood was acquired at first diagnosis, ahead of any therapy whatsoever. General observations from the study: Blood held most thyroid clonotypes expanded above 0.001 frequency. Ophthalmopathy was predicted by the model a median of roughly 6 months ahead of onset.

V lost 9 bases and J lost 5; bases outside the gene matches: 23. The CDR3 has 18 amino acids. Looked up from germline, CDR1 is SGHAT and CDR2 is FQNNGV. Amplified TCR beta CDR3 regions derived from RNA transcripts. The study used the HTBI primer set for a first-round RT-PCR of the TCR CDR3. Using its own MiXCR run on the multiplex PCR reads, TCRdb lists one record per CDR3 protein. The sample contains about 600,000 distinct CDR3 sequences, more than 15% of which appear only once. This clonotype was seen more than once but under ten times. The target antigen is unknown. Material: blood. This sequence joins TRBV11-2 and TRBJ1-1; 8 nucleotides align to TRBD1. This TCR came from a woman in her 40s with Graves' ophthalmopathy. CDR3 nucleotide sequence: TGTGCCAGTAGTATGGCGGCCAGGGGGCTGGGTTCGGGTACTGAAGCTTTCTTT. It codes for CASSMAARGLGSGTEAFF. The full variable domain, its missing parts supplied by reference TRBV11-2 and TRBJ1-1, is EAGVAQSPRYKIIEKRQSVAFWCNPISGHATLYWYQQILGQGPKLLIQFQNNGVVDDSQLPKDRFSAERLKGVDSTLKIQPAKLEDSAVYLCASSMAARGLGSGTEAFFGQGTRLTVV.